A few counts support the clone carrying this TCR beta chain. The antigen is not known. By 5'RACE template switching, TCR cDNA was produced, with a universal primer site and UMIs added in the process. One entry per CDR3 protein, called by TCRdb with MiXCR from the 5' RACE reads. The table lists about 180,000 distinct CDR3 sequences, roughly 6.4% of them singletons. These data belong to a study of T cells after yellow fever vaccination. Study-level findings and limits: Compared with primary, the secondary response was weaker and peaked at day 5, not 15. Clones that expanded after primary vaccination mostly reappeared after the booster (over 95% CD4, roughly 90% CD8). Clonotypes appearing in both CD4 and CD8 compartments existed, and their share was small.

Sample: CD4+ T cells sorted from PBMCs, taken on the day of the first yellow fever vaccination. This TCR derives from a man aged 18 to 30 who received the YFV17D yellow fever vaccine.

The CDR3 sequence: CASSGTGGSAAKKTQYF. CDR3 coding DNA: TGTGCCAGCAGCGGGACAGGGGGCTCGGCGGCTAAGAAGACCCAGTACTTC. V is TRBV7-9 and J is TRBJ2-5; 12 bases are shared with TRBD1. CDR3 length equals 17 residues. Germline trimming cut 5 bases from V and 6 bases from J; bases unmatched to any gene: 13. Per the germline V gene, CDR1 is SEHNR and CDR2 is FQNEAQ (reference sequence).